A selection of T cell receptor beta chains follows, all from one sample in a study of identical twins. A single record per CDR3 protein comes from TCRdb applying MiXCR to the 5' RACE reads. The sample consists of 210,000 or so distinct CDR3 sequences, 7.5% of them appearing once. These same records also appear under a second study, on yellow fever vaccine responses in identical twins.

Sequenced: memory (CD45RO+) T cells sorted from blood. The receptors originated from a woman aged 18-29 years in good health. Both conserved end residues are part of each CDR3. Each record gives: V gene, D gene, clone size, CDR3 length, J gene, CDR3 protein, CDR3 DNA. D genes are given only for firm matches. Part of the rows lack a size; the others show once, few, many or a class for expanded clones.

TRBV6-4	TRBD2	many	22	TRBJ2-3	CASRSLRRGLFRLAGATDTQYF	TGTGCCAGCAGGTCCCTCCGAAGGGGTCTCTTTCGGCTAGCGGGGGCCACAGATACGCAGTATTTT
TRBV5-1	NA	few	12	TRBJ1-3	CASRSSGNTIYF	TGCGCCAGCAGAAGCTCTGGAAACACCATATATTTT
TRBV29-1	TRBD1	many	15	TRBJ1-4	CSVRDRASGGEKLFF	TGCAGCGTCCGGGACAGGGCCTCTGGTGGTGAAAAACTGTTTTTT
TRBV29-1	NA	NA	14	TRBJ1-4	CSVGTGRTNEKLFF	TGCAGCGTCGGTACAGGTCGGACTAATGAAAAACTGTTTTTT
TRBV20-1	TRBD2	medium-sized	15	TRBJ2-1	CSARLPSGEINEQFF	TGCAGTGCTAGATTGCCTAGCGGGGAGATCAATGAGCAGTTCTTC
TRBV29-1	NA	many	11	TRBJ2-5	CSVDLSETQYF	TGCAGCGTTGATCTTAGCGAGACCCAGTACTTC
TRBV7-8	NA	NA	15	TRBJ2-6	CASSPPGTGANVLTF	TGTGCCAGCAGCCCTCCCGGGACCGGGGCCAACGTCCTGACTTTC
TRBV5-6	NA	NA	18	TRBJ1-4	CASSLYNARSATNEKLFF	TGTGCCAGCAGCTTGTACAACGCCAGATCGGCAACTAATGAAAAACTGTTTTTT
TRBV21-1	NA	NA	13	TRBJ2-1	CASSPGVIPEQFF	TGTGCCAGCAGTCCCGGGGTGATCCCTGAGCAGTTCTTC
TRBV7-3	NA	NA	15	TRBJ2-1	CASSSLGLSNNEQFF	TGTGCCAGCAGCAGCTTAGGGCTCTCCAACAATGAGCAGTTCTTC
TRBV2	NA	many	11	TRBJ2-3	CASSGADTQYF	TGTGCCAGCAGTGGAGCAGATACGCAGTATTTT
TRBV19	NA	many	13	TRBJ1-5	CASSIAVNQPQHF	TGTGCCAGTAGTATTGCGGTAAATCAGCCCCAGCATTTT
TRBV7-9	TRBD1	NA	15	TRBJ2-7	CASSHQGASTYEQYF	TGTGCCAGCAGCCACCAGGGGGCGTCAACCTACGAGCAGTACTTC
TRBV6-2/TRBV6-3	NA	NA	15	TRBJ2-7	CASSYSDWESYEQYF	TGTGCCAGCAGTTACTCCGATTGGGAATCCTACGAGCAGTACTTC
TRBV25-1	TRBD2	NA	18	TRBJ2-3	CASSGLRTSGVGLDTQYF	TGTGCCAGCAGTGGCCTAAGGACTAGCGGGGTAGGGTTAGATACGCAGTATTTT
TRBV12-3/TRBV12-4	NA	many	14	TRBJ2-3	CASSFSAGKDTQYF	TGTGCCAGCAGTTTTTCCGCAGGGAAAGATACGCAGTATTTT
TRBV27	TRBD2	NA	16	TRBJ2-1	CASSSPGTSGSYEQFF	TGTGCCAGCAGTTCGCCCGGGACTAGCGGGAGTTATGAGCAGTTCTTC
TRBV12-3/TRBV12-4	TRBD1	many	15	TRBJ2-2	CASSPDRDLAGELFF	TGTGCCAGCAGCCCCGACAGGGATCTGGCCGGGGAGCTGTTTTTT
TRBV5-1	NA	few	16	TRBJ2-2	CASSLVGRGNTGELFF	TGCGCCAGCAGCTTGGTAGGCAGGGGGAACACCGGGGAGCTGTTTTTT
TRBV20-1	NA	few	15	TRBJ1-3	CSARNSGSTGNTIYF	TGCAGTGCTAGAAATTCGGGGTCTACTGGAAACACCATATATTTT
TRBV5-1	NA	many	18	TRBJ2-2	CASSLDSSVYANTGELFF	TGCGCCAGCAGCTTGGATTCTAGCGTTTACGCGAACACCGGGGAGCTGTTTTTT
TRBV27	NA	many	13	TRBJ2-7	CASSSIQGYEQYF	TGTGCCAGCAGTTCCATTCAGGGTTACGAGCAGTACTTC
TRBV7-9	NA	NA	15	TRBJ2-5	CASSLELGTATTQYF	TGTGCCAGCAGCTTAGAGCTCGGGACTGCAACAACCCAGTACTTC
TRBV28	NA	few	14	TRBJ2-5	CASRPVGPQETQYF	TGTGCCAGCAGACCTGTAGGACCCCAAGAGACCCAGTACTTC
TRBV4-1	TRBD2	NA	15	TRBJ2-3	CASSYEGGSTDTQYF	TGCGCCAGCAGTTATGAGGGAGGGAGCACAGATACGCAGTATTTT
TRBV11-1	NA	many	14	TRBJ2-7	CASSPRTDSYEQYF	TGTGCCAGCAGCCCCCGGACGGACTCCTACGAGCAGTACTTC
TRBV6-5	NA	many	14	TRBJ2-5	CASSFLGAQETQYF	TGTGCCAGCAGTTTCCTTGGAGCTCAAGAGACCCAGTACTTC
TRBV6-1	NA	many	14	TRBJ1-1	CASSSRLMNTEAFF	TGTGCCAGCAGCTCCCGCCTGATGAACACTGAAGCTTTCTTT
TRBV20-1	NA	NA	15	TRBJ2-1	CSGIGPPLSINEQFF	TGCAGTGGAATAGGACCTCCGTTGTCTATCAATGAGCAGTTCTTC
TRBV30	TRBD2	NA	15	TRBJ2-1	CAWSSLAGGYNEQFF	TGTGCCTGGAGTTCACTAGCGGGGGGTTACAATGAGCAGTTCTTC
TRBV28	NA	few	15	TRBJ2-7	CASSPRVYGGYEQYF	TGTGCCAGCAGTCCCAGGGTGTACGGCGGCTACGAGCAGTACTTC
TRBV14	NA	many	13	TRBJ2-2	CASSQDNTGELFF	TGTGCCAGCAGCCAAGACAACACCGGGGAGCTGTTTTTT
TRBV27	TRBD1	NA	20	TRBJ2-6	CASSLWGPGQAYSGANVLTF	TGTGCCAGCAGTTTATGGGGTCCGGGACAGGCTTACTCTGGGGCCAACGTCCTGACTTTC